Listed below are T cell receptor beta chains from one sample, sequenced in a study of blood T cells in healthy people across ages. MiXCR was run by TCRdb on the 5' RACE reads, yielding one entry per CDR3 protein. The sample lists a few hundred thousand distinct CDR3 sequences, 45% to 65% occurring once. Sequenced: blood. The receptors come from a man in his fifties or sixties in good health. CDR3s include the opening cysteine and the closing phenylalanine or tryptophan. Fields, in order: D gene, V gene, clone size, J gene, CDR3 DNA, CDR3 protein. The D gene is left open where the match is weak. Expanded clones are given a class, and other clones once, few, many or no size at all.

d_call: TRBD2
v_call: TRBV3-1
clone_size: NA
j_call: TRBJ2-5
cdr3_nt: TGTACCAGCCAACTTTTGACTAGCGGGAGGAATGAGCAGTACTTC
cdr3_aa: CTSQLLTSGRNEQYF

d_call: TRBD1
v_call: TRBV20-1
clone_size: NA
j_call: TRBJ1-1
cdr3_nt: TGCAGTGCTAGGCCGGGACAGGGTGGGAACACTGAAGCTTTCTTT
cdr3_aa: CSARPGQGGNTEAFF

d_call: NA
v_call: TRBV20-1
clone_size: NA
j_call: TRBJ2-1
cdr3_nt: TGCAGTGCTAGCGGAAGTTGGGATGAGCAGTTCTTT
cdr3_aa: CSASGSWDEQFF

d_call: NA
v_call: TRBV29-1
clone_size: NA
j_call: TRBJ2-7
cdr3_nt: TGCAGCGTTGAAGCAGGCGGCGAGCAGTACTTC
cdr3_aa: CSVEAGGEQYF

d_call: NA
v_call: TRBV10-3
clone_size: NA
j_call: TRBJ2-1
cdr3_nt: TGTGCCATCAGTGAGTCCGGAGCGTCTCACTACAATGAGCAGTTCTTC
cdr3_aa: CAISESGASHYNEQFF

d_call: NA
v_call: TRBV28
clone_size: NA
j_call: TRBJ2-7
cdr3_nt: TGTGCCAGCAGTTTAAGCCAGCTACTAGGCTACGAGCAGTACTTC
cdr3_aa: CASSLSQLLGYEQYF

d_call: NA
v_call: TRBV20-1
clone_size: NA
j_call: TRBJ2-7
cdr3_nt: TGCAGTGCACCTGCTAGTTATAGGCAGTACTTC
cdr3_aa: CSAPASYRQYF

d_call: NA
v_call: TRBV18
clone_size: NA
j_call: TRBJ2-1
cdr3_nt: TGTGCCAGCCCACCACCGGGGACCTATTACAATGAGCAGTTCTTC
cdr3_aa: CASPPPGTYYNEQFF

d_call: NA
v_call: TRBV10-3
clone_size: NA
j_call: TRBJ2-7
cdr3_nt: TGTGCCATCAGTGAAGACACCATCCTCTACGAGCAGTACTTC
cdr3_aa: CAISEDTILYEQYF

d_call: NA
v_call: TRBV14
clone_size: NA
j_call: TRBJ1-2
cdr3_nt: TGTGCCAGCAGCCAAGCGGTCAGACTCTATGGCTACACCTTC
cdr3_aa: CASSQAVRLYGYTF

d_call: NA
v_call: TRBV6-2/TRBV6-3
clone_size: few
j_call: TRBJ2-5
cdr3_nt: TGTGCCAGCAGTGTACTTTCGCGGGACATGGGGGTAGAGCAGTACTTC
cdr3_aa: CASSVLSRDMGVEQYF

d_call: NA
v_call: TRBV10-3
clone_size: NA
j_call: TRBJ2-1
cdr3_nt: TGTGCCATCAGTGAGTATTCCACAGGGAAAGACAATGAGCAGTTCTTC
cdr3_aa: CAISEYSTGKDNEQFF

d_call: NA
v_call: TRBV7-2
clone_size: NA
j_call: TRBJ2-7
cdr3_nt: TGTGCCAGCAGCTTACCCTCGACGGGGTACGAGCAGTACTTC
cdr3_aa: CASSLPSTGYEQYF

d_call: NA
v_call: TRBV29-1
clone_size: few
j_call: TRBJ2-7
cdr3_nt: TGCAGCGTTGAAGATCCGGACGAGCAGTACTTC
cdr3_aa: CSVEDPDEQYF

d_call: TRBD2
v_call: TRBV10-3
clone_size: many
j_call: TRBJ2-7
cdr3_nt: TGTGCCATCAGTGACCCTGGACTAGCGGGGTACGAGCAGTACTTC
cdr3_aa: CAISDPGLAGYEQYF

d_call: NA
v_call: TRBV28
clone_size: NA
j_call: TRBJ2-7
cdr3_nt: TGTGCCAGCACCCTAGGGGGTGGCTACGAGCAGTACTTC
cdr3_aa: CASTLGGGYEQYF

d_call: TRBD2
v_call: TRBV6-2/TRBV6-3
clone_size: once
j_call: TRBJ2-1
cdr3_nt: TGTGCCAGCAGTCCACGACTAGCGGGGGGGCTACGGTACAATGAGCAGTTCTTC
cdr3_aa: CASSPRLAGGLRYNEQFF

d_call: TRBD1
v_call: TRBV6-1
clone_size: NA
j_call: TRBJ2-7
cdr3_nt: TGTGCCAGCACCGGACAGGGCGGTGTTTTGGGCTCCTACGAGCAGTACTTC
cdr3_aa: CASTGQGGVLGSYEQYF

d_call: TRBD2
v_call: TRBV20-1
clone_size: NA
j_call: TRBJ2-1
cdr3_nt: TGCAGTGCTAGTCTCCCGCGGGGGTACAATGAGCAGTTCTTC
cdr3_aa: CSASLPRGYNEQFF

d_call: TRBD1
v_call: TRBV20-1
clone_size: once
j_call: TRBJ2-3
cdr3_nt: TGCAGTGCTAGAGAAATTGGGGGGGGGACAGGGCGCACAGATACGCAGTATTTT
cdr3_aa: CSAREIGGGTGRTDTQYF

d_call: NA
v_call: TRBV7-9
clone_size: NA
j_call: TRBJ2-5
cdr3_nt: TGTGCCAGCAGCTTACCGCCAAAAGAGACCCAGTACTTC
cdr3_aa: CASSLPPKETQYF

d_call: NA
v_call: TRBV6-5
clone_size: once
j_call: TRBJ2-3
cdr3_nt: TGTGCCAGCAGCCCCGCCGGGTCCCTAGCAGATACGCAGTATTTT
cdr3_aa: CASSPAGSLADTQYF

d_call: NA
v_call: TRBV29-1
clone_size: NA
j_call: TRBJ1-2
cdr3_nt: TGCAGCGTTGAGGTCTTGAGGAATGGCTACACCTTC
cdr3_aa: CSVEVLRNGYTF

d_call: TRBD1
v_call: TRBV29-1
clone_size: few
j_call: TRBJ2-7
cdr3_nt: TGCAGCGTTGAAGAGGGAGGGACAGGGGTCGAGCAGTACTTC
cdr3_aa: CSVEEGGTGVEQYF

d_call: TRBD2
v_call: TRBV2
clone_size: NA
j_call: TRBJ2-7
cdr3_nt: TGTGCCAGCAGTGAGGGACTAGCGGGAGGTTTCTCCTACGAGCAGTACTTC
cdr3_aa: CASSEGLAGGFSYEQYF

d_call: TRBD2
v_call: TRBV20-1
clone_size: NA
j_call: TRBJ2-1
cdr3_nt: TGCAGTGCTAGTGTCGGGAGCGGGGCTGAGCAGTTCTTC
cdr3_aa: CSASVGSGAEQFF

d_call: NA
v_call: TRBV4-3
clone_size: NA
j_call: TRBJ2-3
cdr3_nt: TGCGCCAGCAGCCAAGGGGACTCCTCCACAGATACGCAGTATTTT
cdr3_aa: CASSQGDSSTDTQYF

d_call: NA
v_call: TRBV2
clone_size: once
j_call: TRBJ1-6
cdr3_nt: TGTGCCAGCATTAGACTCCCCGGGACACCCAATTCACCCCTCCACTTT
cdr3_aa: CASIRLPGTPNSPLHF

d_call: NA
v_call: TRBV12-3/TRBV12-4
clone_size: NA
j_call: TRBJ2-3
cdr3_nt: TGTGCCAGCCCCACTAGGCATCGCACAGATACGCAGTATTTT
cdr3_aa: CASPTRHRTDTQYF

d_call: TRBD1
v_call: TRBV6-5
clone_size: many
j_call: TRBJ2-1
cdr3_nt: TGTGCCAGCAGAAACGGACAGGGGGCAATTGAGCAGTTCTTC
cdr3_aa: CASRNGQGAIEQFF

d_call: NA
v_call: TRBV11-1
clone_size: NA
j_call: TRBJ2-5
cdr3_nt: TGTGCCAGCAGCTCTTCCCCCGCGACGTCGGCTCGACGGCAAGAGACCCAGTACTTC
cdr3_aa: CASSSSPATSARRQETQYF

d_call: NA
v_call: TRBV12-3/TRBV12-4
clone_size: many
j_call: TRBJ2-3
cdr3_nt: TGTGCCAGCACCCCATTTCGGTCCGCAGATACGCAGTATTTT
cdr3_aa: CASTPFRSADTQYF

d_call: NA
v_call: TRBV12-3/TRBV12-4
clone_size: few
j_call: TRBJ1-1
cdr3_nt: TGTGCCAGCAGTTTTTCTTTCGGGAGGGGCACTGAAGCTTTCTTT
cdr3_aa: CASSFSFGRGTEAFF

d_call: NA
v_call: TRBV7-2
clone_size: NA
j_call: TRBJ2-7
cdr3_nt: TGTGCCAGCAGCCGGGACTTCTACGAGCAGTACTTC
cdr3_aa: CASSRDFYEQYF

d_call: NA
v_call: TRBV20-1
clone_size: NA
j_call: TRBJ2-1
cdr3_nt: TGCAGTGCCCACAGTGGGGGCAATGAGCAGTTCTTC
cdr3_aa: CSAHSGGNEQFF

d_call: NA
v_call: TRBV3-1
clone_size: NA
j_call: TRBJ2-5
cdr3_nt: TGTGCCAGCAGCCTTCTTCCGGGAGAGACCCAGTACTTC
cdr3_aa: CASSLLPGETQYF

d_call: NA
v_call: TRBV29-1
clone_size: NA
j_call: TRBJ2-5
cdr3_nt: TGCAGCGTAAAACAGGGACCCAAGGGGACCCAGTACTTC
cdr3_aa: CSVKQGPKGTQYF

d_call: TRBD2
v_call: TRBV4-3
clone_size: few
j_call: TRBJ2-7
cdr3_nt: TGCGCCAGCAGCCAAGATATGACGGGAGGGGGTCACGAGCAGTACTTC
cdr3_aa: CASSQDMTGGGHEQYF

d_call: NA
v_call: TRBV14
clone_size: NA
j_call: TRBJ2-3
cdr3_nt: TGTGCCAGCAGCCAGGAAGCCAGGGTGGATACGCAGTATTTT
cdr3_aa: CASSQEARVDTQYF

d_call: NA
v_call: TRBV7-2
clone_size: NA
j_call: TRBJ2-7
cdr3_nt: TGTGCCAGCAGTTCAGCGCCAAAAGGGAGCTCCTACGAGCAGTACTTC
cdr3_aa: CASSSAPKGSSYEQYF

d_call: NA
v_call: TRBV4-3
clone_size: NA
j_call: TRBJ2-7
cdr3_nt: TGCGCCAGCAGCCAAGATCGGATCGGCTCTATGAACGAGCAGTACTTC
cdr3_aa: CASSQDRIGSMNEQYF

d_call: NA
v_call: TRBV5-6
clone_size: few
j_call: TRBJ2-7
cdr3_nt: TGTGCCAGCAGCTCCCCGGGACCGGGGATCTACGAGCAGTACTTC
cdr3_aa: CASSSPGPGIYEQYF

d_call: NA
v_call: TRBV6-6
clone_size: NA
j_call: TRBJ2-1
cdr3_nt: TGTGCCAGCGGGTCCTACAATGAGCAGTTCTTC
cdr3_aa: CASGSYNEQFF

d_call: NA
v_call: TRBV7-9
clone_size: few
j_call: TRBJ2-7
cdr3_nt: TGTGCCAGCAGCTTCGGGACGGAGGACTACGAGCAGTACTTC
cdr3_aa: CASSFGTEDYEQYF

d_call: TRBD1
v_call: TRBV7-9
clone_size: many
j_call: TRBJ2-4
cdr3_nt: TGTGCCAGCAGCTCCACAGGGGGCATTGAGTACTTC
cdr3_aa: CASSSTGGIEYF

d_call: TRBD2
v_call: TRBV20-1
clone_size: NA
j_call: TRBJ2-1
cdr3_nt: TGCAGTGCTAGCCCGGAGCGGGGGGGATACAATGAGCAGTTCTTC
cdr3_aa: CSASPERGGYNEQFF

d_call: TRBD1
v_call: TRBV24-1
clone_size: NA
j_call: TRBJ2-3
cdr3_nt: TGTGCCACCAGTGATTTAGGTGACAGGGGTACGCAGTATTTT
cdr3_aa: CATSDLGDRGTQYF

d_call: NA
v_call: TRBV7-3
clone_size: NA
j_call: TRBJ2-3
cdr3_nt: TGTGCCAGCAGCTCAAGAGAGGGGTCGCAGTATTTT
cdr3_aa: CASSSREGSQYF

d_call: TRBD2
v_call: TRBV4-2
clone_size: few
j_call: TRBJ2-1
cdr3_nt: TGTGCCAGCAGCCAAGACGACGGGGGGGTGGCCTACAATGAGCAGTTCTTC
cdr3_aa: CASSQDDGGVAYNEQFF

d_call: NA
v_call: TRBV28
clone_size: NA
j_call: TRBJ2-7
cdr3_nt: TGTGCCAGCAGTTTCGCGGATGAGCAGTACTTC
cdr3_aa: CASSFADEQYF

d_call: NA
v_call: TRBV12-2
clone_size: NA
j_call: TRBJ2-4
cdr3_nt: TGTGCAAGTCGCTCCGAAAACAGGTTCCTAGCCAAAAACATTCAGTACTTC
cdr3_aa: CASRSENRFLAKNIQYF

d_call: TRBD1
v_call: TRBV30
clone_size: NA
j_call: TRBJ1-2
cdr3_nt: TGTGCCTGGAGTGCCGGGACAGGGGCAAGGGGCTACACCTTC
cdr3_aa: CAWSAGTGARGYTF

d_call: NA
v_call: TRBV28
clone_size: NA
j_call: TRBJ2-7
cdr3_nt: TGTGCCAGCAGGGCAGGAGCCTACGAGCAGTACTTC
cdr3_aa: CASRAGAYEQYF

d_call: NA
v_call: TRBV4-2
clone_size: NA
j_call: TRBJ1-2
cdr3_nt: TGTGCCAGCAGCCAAGATGTTGGCGGCAGCGGCTATGGCTACACCTTC
cdr3_aa: CASSQDVGGSGYGYTF

d_call: NA
v_call: TRBV20-1
clone_size: NA
j_call: TRBJ1-6
cdr3_nt: TGCAGTGCTAGAGACCTAGACCATCCAGGGCGTAATTCACCCCTCCACTTT
cdr3_aa: CSARDLDHPGRNSPLHF

d_call: NA
v_call: TRBV6-1
clone_size: NA
j_call: TRBJ2-1
cdr3_nt: TGTGCCAGCAGTCCCATCCCTCCAGGGGTTCAAAGGCGGTCCAATGAGCAGTTCTTC
cdr3_aa: CASSPIPPGVQRRSNEQFF

d_call: TRBD2
v_call: TRBV7-2
clone_size: few
j_call: TRBJ2-7
cdr3_nt: TGTGCCAGCAGCCCCGACTCGGGGGGTTCCTACGAGCAGTACTTC
cdr3_aa: CASSPDSGGSYEQYF